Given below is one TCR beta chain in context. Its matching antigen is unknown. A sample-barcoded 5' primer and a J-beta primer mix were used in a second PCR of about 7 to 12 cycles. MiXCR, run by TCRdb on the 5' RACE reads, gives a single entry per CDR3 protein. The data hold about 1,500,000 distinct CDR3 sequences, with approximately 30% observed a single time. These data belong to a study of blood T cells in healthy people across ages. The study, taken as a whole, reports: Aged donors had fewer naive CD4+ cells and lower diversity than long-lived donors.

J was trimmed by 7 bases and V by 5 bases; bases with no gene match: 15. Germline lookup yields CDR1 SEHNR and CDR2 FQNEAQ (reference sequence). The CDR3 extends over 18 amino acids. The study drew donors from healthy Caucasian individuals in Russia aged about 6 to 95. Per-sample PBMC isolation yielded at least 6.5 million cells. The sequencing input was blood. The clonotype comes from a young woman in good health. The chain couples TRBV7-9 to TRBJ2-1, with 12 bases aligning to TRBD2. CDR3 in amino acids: CASSPPSLLAGGPNEQFF. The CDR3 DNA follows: TGTGCCAGCAGCCCCCCCTCTTTGCTAGCGGGAGGGCCAAATGAGCAGTTCTTC.